One and the same sample provided the 18 T cell receptor beta chains below, sequenced in a study of blood T cells in healthy people across ages. The second PCR ran about 6 to 11 cycles with a sample-barcoded 5' primer and J-beta primers. MiXCR was run by TCRdb on the 5' RACE reads, yielding one entry per CDR3 protein. The sample has roughly 1.5 million distinct CDR3 sequences; roughly 43% are singletons. The sample was blood. The receptors shown here come from a woman aged 18-29 years in good health.

V and J are TRBV20-1 and TRBJ1-2; the D gene is possibly TRBD1 (5 bases). With 0 bases removed from V and 5 bases from J, the gap between germline ends came to 10 bases. The germline V gene has CDR1 DFQATT and CDR2 SNEGSKA (reference sequence). The CDR3 has 13 amino acids. Written as DNA, the CDR3 is TGCAGTGCTAGAGATCTCGCAGGGTATGGCTACACCTTC. Translated, it gives CSARDLAGYGYTF.

This clonotype was seen many times. The rearrangement uses TRBV7-9 and TRBJ1-1; 7 bases match TRBD1. Germline lookup yields CDR1 SEHNR and CDR2 FQNEAQ (reference sequence). This CDR3 is built from 14 residues. Germline trimming cut 5 bases from V and 5 bases from J; bases unmatched to any gene: 8. CDR3 sequence (DNA): TGTGCCAGCAGCCTGCGACAGGGCGGTACTGAAGCTTTCTTT. Translated: CASSLRQGGTEAFF.

The chain is built from TRBV7-2 and TRBJ1-1; tentatively, D is TRBD1 (5 bases). The V gene lost 5 bases and the J gene lost 4 bases, with 14 bases spanning the gap. CDR3 length: 14 amino acids. CDR1 is SGHTA and CDR2 is FQGNSA in the germline V gene. CDR3 bases: TGTGCCAGCAGCCCAGACATGGGGGGCACTGAAGCTTTCTTT. It specifies CASSPDMGGTEAFF.

This clonotype showed up just a few times. The chain links TRBV9 to TRBJ1-6; maybe TRBD1 (5 bases). The CDR3 sequence is 16 residues long. The germline V gene encodes CDR1 SGDLS and CDR2 YYNGEE. V was cut by 6 bases and J by 7 bases, with 20 bases left in between. The CDR3: CASTRAAGLLNSPLHF. In DNA form, the CDR3 reads TGTGCCAGCACCCGGGCAGCGGGACTACTAAATTCACCCCTCCACTTT.

This clonotype was counted only a few times. The chain recombines TRBV11-2 with TRBJ2-1; no clear D. Germline CDR1 is SGHAT and CDR2 is FQNNGV. Trimming took off 1 base at V and 7 bases at J, with 8 bases between the two ends. There are 13 residues in the CDR3. The CDR3 loop is CASSLAFGNEQFF. The CDR3 DNA sequence: TGTGCCAGCAGCTTAGCATTTGGGAATGAGCAGTTCTTC.

The chain employs TRBV7-2 and TRBJ2-3; D may be TRBD2 (5 bases). Germline CDR1 SGHTA, CDR2 FQGNSA. There are 15 residues in the CDR3. V was trimmed by 1 base and J by 4 bases, leaving 12 bases between them. This CDR3 is CASSLEAGSADTQYF. The CDR3 DNA follows: TGTGCCAGCAGCTTAGAGGCGGGTAGCGCAGATACGCAGTATTTT.

V and J are TRBV29-1 and TRBJ1-2; 10 positions match TRBD1. The CDR3 is 14 residues long. V was pared by 6 bases and J by 2 bases, with 6 bases of the junction left unmatched. Per germline, CDR1 SQVTM and CDR2 ANQGSEA. The CDR3 region is CSVAGTGENYGYTF. The CDR3 DNA reads as TGCAGCGTCGCCGGGACAGGGGAAAACTATGGCTACACCTTC.

The rearrangement uses TRBV7-9 and TRBJ1-4; no clear D gene. The V gene lost 5 bases and the J gene lost 6 bases, with 16 bases spanning the gap. Germline assignment: CDR1 SEHNR and CDR2 FQNEAQ (reference sequence). CDR3 size: 15 residues. This chain's CDR3 is CASSHSPHTDEKLFF. The CDR3 region has the DNA TGTGCCAGCAGCCACAGCCCCCACACGGATGAAAAACTGTTTTTT.

V gene TRBV20-1 combines with J gene TRBJ2-3, with 10 bases that match TRBD2. With 5 bases clipped from V and 7 bases from J, the junction kept 15 bases outside the gene matches. This CDR3 contains 16 residues. Germline V gene data show CDR1 as DFQATT and CDR2 as SNEGSKA (reference sequence). Written as DNA, the CDR3 is TGCAGTGCTCACCCACTAGCGGGATGGGGCGCATATACGCAGTATTTT. Residues: CSAHPLAGWGAYTQYF.

The chain uses TRBV27 and TRBJ2-3; 11 nucleotides line up with TRBD2. The length of the CDR3 is 17 residues. Germline V CDR1 and CDR2: MNHEY, SMNVEV (reference sequence). V trimming: 6 bases; J trimming: 6 bases; junction bases outside the gene matches: 14. This CDR3 reads CASRPYLAGGPGDTQYF. Here the CDR3 DNA reads TGTGCCAGCAGACCATATTTAGCGGGGGGGCCTGGTGATACGCAGTATTTT.

The CDR3 nucleotides read TGTGCCAGCAGTTCCACCCTCCGGGGAGGGACCCAGTACTTC. Translation: CASSSTLRGGTQYF. The chain links TRBV28 to TRBJ2-5; the D gene is possibly TRBD2 (6 bases). Germline V gives CDR1 MDHEN, CDR2 SYDVKM. The CDR3 extends over 14 amino acids. V gave up 4 bases and J gave up 7 bases, with 16 bases separating them.

The sample holds many counts of this clonotype. The rearrangement uses TRBV4-3 and TRBJ1-5; TRBD1 matches 7 bases. This CDR3 has 14 amino acids. Germline trimming cut 8 bases from V and 0 bases from J; bases unmatched to any gene: 4. Germline V gene lookup returns CDR1 LGHNA and CDR2 YSLEER. CDR3 residues: CASRQGHSNQPQHF. The CDR3 DNA follows: TGCGCCAGCCGACAGGGACATAGCAATCAGCCCCAGCATTTT.

This sequence joins TRBV29-1 and TRBJ2-3; perhaps TRBD2 as D (5 bases). The CDR3 covers 12 residues. Trimming removed 6 bases from V and 1 base from J, with 8 bases in between. The germline CDR1 and CDR2 sequences are SQVTM and ANQGSEA. The CDR3 nucleotides are TGCAGCGTCAGCGGAGGCACAGATACGCAGTATTTT. It specifies CSVSGGTDTQYF.

The V gene is TRBV29-1, the J gene TRBJ1-2; D perhaps matches TRBD1 (5 bases). V was pared by 4 bases and J by 3 bases, with 9 bases between. The CDR3 runs 12 residues. Germline loops: CDR1 SQVTM, CDR2 ANQGSEA. The CDR3 here is CSVGGGDYGYTF. CDR3 sequence (DNA): TGCAGCGTTGGGGGGGGAGACTATGGCTACACCTTC.

V gene TRBV12-3 or TRBV12-4 combines with J gene TRBJ1-5, with 9 bases lining up with TRBD1. The ends lost 3 bases at V and 7 bases at J; junction bases unmatched: 7. This CDR3 has 15 residues. Here the CDR3 DNA reads TGTGCCAGCAGTTTTGGGGACAGGGAAACACAGCCCCAGCATTTT. This translates into CASSFGDRETQPQHF.

Note on this clonotype: Since a much larger clone is just one base distant, this may be a read error. V and J are TRBV6-5 and TRBJ2-3, with 9 bases aligning to TRBD2. The germline CDR1 and CDR2 sequences are MNHEY and SVGAGI. This CDR3 is 15 amino acids long. V lost 4 bases to trimming and J lost 0 bases; unmatched junction nucleotides: 2. This CDR3 is CASSWTSESTDTQYF. CDR3 coding DNA: TGTGCCAGCAGTTGGACTAGCGAGAGCACAGATACGCAGTATTTT.

This clonotype was seen a handful of times. This chain links TRBV27 with TRBJ1-2; D remains ambiguous. The V gene lost 8 bases and the J gene lost 7 bases, with 17 bases spanning the gap. The CDR3 covers 13 residues. CDR1 is MNHEY, CDR2 SMNVEV, per germline (reference sequence). CDR3 loop: CASLPRRGSGYTF. DNA of the CDR3: TGTGCCAGCTTACCCCGTCGCGGCTCTGGCTACACCTTC.

This clonotype has a handful of counts. This chain joins TRBV18 and TRBJ2-3, with 10 bases lining up with TRBD2. Germline V lookup: CDR1 KGHSH, CDR2 LQKENI. The V segment lost 8 bases and the J segment 3 bases; nucleotides outside the gene matches: 5. The CDR3 contains 14 residues. This CDR3 is CASQAGGPTDTQYF. The CDR3 DNA reads as TGTGCCAGCCAAGCGGGAGGGCCGACAGATACGCAGTATTTT.